The sequence of this T cell receptor (beta chain) was determined in a study of T-cell memory formation after mild COVID-19. Points from the study as a whole: Proof of SARS-CoV-2 specificity was absent for the second-wave clones that crested on day 37. The CD4+ clones that contracted clustered mainly within CM and EM, and the CD8+ clones concentrated in EMRA.

The 5'RACE method, run with constant-segment primers, produced TCR alpha and TCR beta cDNA libraries (carrying sample barcodes and UMIs). TCRdb re-called the 5' RACE reads through MiXCR, storing one row per CDR3 protein. This sample has roughly 150,000 distinct CDR3 sequences, with 14% found just once. The germline CDR1 and CDR2 sequences are SGHAT and FQNNGV. The V and J ends lost 5 bases and 7 bases, in that order; junction bases with no gene match: 7. This CDR3 spans 15 amino acids. A remark on this clonotype: Its antigen is not known.

This sequence was found in an adult woman who had mild COVID-19 (a few samples of this study predate the infection). Cell type and time point are not known. This chain uses TRBV11-2 with TRBJ2-2; 10 bases fit TRBD1. Sequencing was done on a sample of PBMCs or a T cell subset sorted from them (not recorded which). DNA for the CDR3: TGTGCCAGCAGCACCCGACAGGGGGCGGTCGGGGAGCTGTTTTTT. Protein: CASSTRQGAVGELFF.